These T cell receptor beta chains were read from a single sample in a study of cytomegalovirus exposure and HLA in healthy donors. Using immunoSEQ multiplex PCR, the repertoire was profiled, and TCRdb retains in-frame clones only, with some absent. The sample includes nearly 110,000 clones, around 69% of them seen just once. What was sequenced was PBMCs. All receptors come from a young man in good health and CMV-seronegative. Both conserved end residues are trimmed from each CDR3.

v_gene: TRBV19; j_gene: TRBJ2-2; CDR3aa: ASSIRAGLAGELF
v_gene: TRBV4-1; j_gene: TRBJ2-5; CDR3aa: ASSINLAGQETQY
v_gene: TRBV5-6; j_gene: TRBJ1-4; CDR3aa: ASSTRTGYNEKLF
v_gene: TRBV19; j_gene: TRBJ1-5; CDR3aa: ASSIKGTGVGQPQH
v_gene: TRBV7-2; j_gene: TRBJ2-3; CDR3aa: ASSLVRGGTTDTQY
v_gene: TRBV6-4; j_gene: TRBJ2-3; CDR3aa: ASSGTSGTDTQY
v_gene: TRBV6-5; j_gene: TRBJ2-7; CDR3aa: ASSYEAVPEQY
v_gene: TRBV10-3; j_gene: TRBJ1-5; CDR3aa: AISKGRQGGNQPQH
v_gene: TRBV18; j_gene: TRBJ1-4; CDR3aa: ASSPRTGRSEKLF
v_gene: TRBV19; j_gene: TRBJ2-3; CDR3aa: ASSLTGTSGGARTDTQY
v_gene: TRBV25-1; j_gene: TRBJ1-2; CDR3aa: ASSEPDRYGYT
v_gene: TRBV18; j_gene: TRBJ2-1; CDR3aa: ASSPLGQGDEQF
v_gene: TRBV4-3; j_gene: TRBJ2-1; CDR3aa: ASSQPTSGPYNEQF
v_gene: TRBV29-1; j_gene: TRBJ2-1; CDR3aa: SAPAGWDEQF
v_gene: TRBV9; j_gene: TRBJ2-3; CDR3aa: ASNPGLGTDTQY
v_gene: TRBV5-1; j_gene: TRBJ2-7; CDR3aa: ASSSFGQGWYEQY
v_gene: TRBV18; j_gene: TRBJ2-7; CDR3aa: ASSPSGQPYEQY
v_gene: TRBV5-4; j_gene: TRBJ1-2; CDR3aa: ASSPLTGYYGYT
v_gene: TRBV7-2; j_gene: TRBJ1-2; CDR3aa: ASSLAGTGGLYGYT
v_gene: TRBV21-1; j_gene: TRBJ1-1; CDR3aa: ASSKMGQGINTEAF
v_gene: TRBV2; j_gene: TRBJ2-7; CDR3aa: ASSERGLAREQY
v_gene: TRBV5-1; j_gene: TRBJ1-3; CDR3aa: ASSPGQGGMPSGNTIY
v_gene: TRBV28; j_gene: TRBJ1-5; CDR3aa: ASSRRGEWRGLQPQH
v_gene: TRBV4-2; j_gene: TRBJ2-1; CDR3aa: ASSQARPRGTILSYNEQF
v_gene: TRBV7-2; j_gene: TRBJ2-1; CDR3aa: ASRLAGGRNYNEQF
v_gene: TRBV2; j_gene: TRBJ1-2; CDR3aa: ASSLLYGYT
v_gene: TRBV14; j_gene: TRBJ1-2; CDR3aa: ASSQVRGRGRGYT
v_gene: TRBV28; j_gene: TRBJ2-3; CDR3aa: ASSLGAGGPTDTQY
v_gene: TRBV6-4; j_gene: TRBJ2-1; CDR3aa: ASSDSGGAISAEQF
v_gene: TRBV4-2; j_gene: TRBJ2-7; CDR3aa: ASSSTRQGLNEQY
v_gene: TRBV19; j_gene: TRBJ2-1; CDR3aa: ASSDRVVFSEQF
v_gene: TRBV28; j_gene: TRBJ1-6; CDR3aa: ASSLGLSSYNSPLH
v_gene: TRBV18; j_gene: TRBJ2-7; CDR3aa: ASSPPGRGSYEQY
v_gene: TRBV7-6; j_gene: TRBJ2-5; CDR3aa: ASSLRWTGETQY
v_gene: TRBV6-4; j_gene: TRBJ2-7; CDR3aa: ASGDFLKPYEQY
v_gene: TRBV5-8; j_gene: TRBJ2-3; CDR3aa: ASSFRSTGSTDTQY
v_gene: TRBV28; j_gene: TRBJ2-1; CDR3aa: ASSPGGVAREVNEQF
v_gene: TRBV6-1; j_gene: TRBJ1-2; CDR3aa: ASKKTGDINYGYT
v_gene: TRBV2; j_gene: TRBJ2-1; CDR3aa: ASSDSGRRDEQF
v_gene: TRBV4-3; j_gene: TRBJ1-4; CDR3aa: ASSQDSHKTQKLF
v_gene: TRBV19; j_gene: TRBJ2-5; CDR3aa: ASGTGFQETQY
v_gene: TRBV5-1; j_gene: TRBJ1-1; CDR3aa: ASSPSEGGYTEAF
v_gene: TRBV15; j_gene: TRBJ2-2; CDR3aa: ATSSKATGAGELF
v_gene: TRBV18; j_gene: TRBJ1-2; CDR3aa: ASSPSQSGGGYT
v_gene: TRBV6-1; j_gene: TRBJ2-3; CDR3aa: ASSEIRTDTQY
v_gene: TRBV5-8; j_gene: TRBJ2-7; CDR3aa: ASSLARGQQY
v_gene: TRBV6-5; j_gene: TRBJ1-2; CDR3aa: ASSYGGTGGGYT
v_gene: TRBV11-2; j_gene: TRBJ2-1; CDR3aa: ASSHGQKHNEQF
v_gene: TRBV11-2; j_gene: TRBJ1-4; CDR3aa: ASSLKGQGLEKLF
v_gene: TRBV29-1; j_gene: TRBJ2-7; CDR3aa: SVRLVDSYEQY
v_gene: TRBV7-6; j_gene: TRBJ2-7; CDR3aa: ASSLAAGQGAAYEQY
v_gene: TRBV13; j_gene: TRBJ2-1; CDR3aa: ASSWTGAGEQF
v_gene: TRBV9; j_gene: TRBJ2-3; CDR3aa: ASSRSWGRGPTDTQY
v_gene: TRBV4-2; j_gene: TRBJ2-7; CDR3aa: ASSQRTEGYEQY
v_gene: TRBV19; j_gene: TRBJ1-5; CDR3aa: ASSMVPGSNQPQH
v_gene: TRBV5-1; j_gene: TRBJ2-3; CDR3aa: ASSLRVDTQY
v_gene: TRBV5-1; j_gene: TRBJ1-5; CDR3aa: ASRLEGQGNQPQH
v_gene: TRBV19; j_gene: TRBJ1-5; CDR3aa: ASSMTGGWQPQH